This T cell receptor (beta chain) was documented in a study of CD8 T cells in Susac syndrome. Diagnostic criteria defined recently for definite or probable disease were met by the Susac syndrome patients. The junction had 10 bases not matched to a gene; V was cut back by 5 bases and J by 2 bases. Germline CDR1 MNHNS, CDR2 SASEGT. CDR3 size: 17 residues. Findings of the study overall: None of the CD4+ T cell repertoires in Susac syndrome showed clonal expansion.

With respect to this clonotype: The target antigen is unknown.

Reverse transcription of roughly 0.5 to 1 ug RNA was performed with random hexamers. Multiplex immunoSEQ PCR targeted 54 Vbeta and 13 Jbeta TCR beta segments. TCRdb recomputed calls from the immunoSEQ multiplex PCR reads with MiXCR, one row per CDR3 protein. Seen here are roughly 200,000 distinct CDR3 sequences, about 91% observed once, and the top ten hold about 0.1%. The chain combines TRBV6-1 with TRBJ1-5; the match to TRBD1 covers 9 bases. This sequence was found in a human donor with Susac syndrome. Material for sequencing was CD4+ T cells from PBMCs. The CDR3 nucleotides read TGTGCCAGCAGTCCACAAGAGGGACAGGGAGGCAATCAGCCCCAGCATTTT. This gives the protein CASSPQEGQGGNQPQHF.